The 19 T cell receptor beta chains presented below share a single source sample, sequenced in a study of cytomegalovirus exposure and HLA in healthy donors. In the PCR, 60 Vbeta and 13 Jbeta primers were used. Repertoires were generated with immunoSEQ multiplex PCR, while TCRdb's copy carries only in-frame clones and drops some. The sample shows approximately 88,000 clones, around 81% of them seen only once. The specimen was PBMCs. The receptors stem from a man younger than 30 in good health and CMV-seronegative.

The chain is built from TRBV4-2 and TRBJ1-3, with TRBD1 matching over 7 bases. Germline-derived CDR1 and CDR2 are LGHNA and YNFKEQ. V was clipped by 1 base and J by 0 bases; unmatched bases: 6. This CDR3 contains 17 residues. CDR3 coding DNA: TGTGCCAGCAGCCAAGCCCAAGGGACAGACTCTGGAAACACCATATATTTT. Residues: CASSQAQGTDSGNTIYF.

This CDR3 reads CASSLTSGETYEQYF. The CDR3 bases are TGTGCCAGCAGCTTAACTAGCGGGGAAACCTACGAGCAGTACTTC. The chain uses TRBV7-9 and TRBJ2-7, with 10 bases fitting TRBD2. Per germline, CDR1 SEHNR and CDR2 FQNEAQ (reference sequence). This CDR3 is 15 amino acids long. Trimming at V came to 2 bases and at J to 2 bases, leaving 3 bases not matched to a gene.

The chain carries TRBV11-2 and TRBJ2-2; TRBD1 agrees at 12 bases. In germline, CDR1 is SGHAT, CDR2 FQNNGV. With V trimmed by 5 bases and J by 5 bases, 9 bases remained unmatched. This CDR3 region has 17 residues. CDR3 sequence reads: CASSQGQGALGTGELFF. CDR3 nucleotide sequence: TGTGCCAGCAGCCAGGGACAGGGGGCTCTAGGGACCGGGGAGCTGTTTTTT. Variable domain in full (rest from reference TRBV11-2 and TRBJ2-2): EAGVAQSPRYKIIEKRQSVAFWCNPISGHATLYWYQQILGQGPKLLIQFQNNGVVDDSQLPKDRFSAERLKGVDSTLKIQPAKLEDSAVYLCASSQGQGALGTGELFFGEGSRLTVL.

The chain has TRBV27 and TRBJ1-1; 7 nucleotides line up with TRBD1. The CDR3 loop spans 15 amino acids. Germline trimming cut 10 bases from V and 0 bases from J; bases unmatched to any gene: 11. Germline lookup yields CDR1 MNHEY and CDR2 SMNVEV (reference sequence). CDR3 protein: CATRQGGTMNTEAFF. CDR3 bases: TGTGCCACCCGGCAGGGGGGTACTATGAACACTGAAGCTTTCTTT.

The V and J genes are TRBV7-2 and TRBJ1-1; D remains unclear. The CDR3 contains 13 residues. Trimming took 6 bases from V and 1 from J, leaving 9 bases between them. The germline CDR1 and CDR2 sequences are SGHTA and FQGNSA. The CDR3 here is CASRVIANTEAFF. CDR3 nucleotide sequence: TGTGCCAGCAGGGTTATAGCGAACACTGAAGCTTTCTTT. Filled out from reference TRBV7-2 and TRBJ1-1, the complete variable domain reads GAGVSQSPSNKVTEKGKDVELRCDPISGHTALYWYRQSLGQGLEFLIYFQGNSAPDKSGLPSDRFSAERTGGSVSTLTIQRTQQEDSAVYLCASRVIANTEAFFGQGTRLTVV.

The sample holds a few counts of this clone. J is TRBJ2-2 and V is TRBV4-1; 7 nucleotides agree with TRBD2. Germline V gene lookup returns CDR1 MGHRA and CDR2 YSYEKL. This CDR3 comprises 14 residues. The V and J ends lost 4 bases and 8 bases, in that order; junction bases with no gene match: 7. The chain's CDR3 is CASSPGWEGGELFF. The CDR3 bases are TGCGCCAGCAGCCCCGGGTGGGAGGGTGGGGAGCTGTTTTTT.

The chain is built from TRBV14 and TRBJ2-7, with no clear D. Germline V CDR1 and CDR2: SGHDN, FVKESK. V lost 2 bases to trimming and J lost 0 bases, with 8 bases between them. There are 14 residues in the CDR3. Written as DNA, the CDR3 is TGTGCCAGCAGCCAATCCGTCTTCTCCTACGAGCAGTACTTC. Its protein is CASSQSVFSYEQYF.

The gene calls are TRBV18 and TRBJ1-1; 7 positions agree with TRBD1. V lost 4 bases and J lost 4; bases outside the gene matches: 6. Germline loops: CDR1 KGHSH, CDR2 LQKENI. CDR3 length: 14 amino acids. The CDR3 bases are TGTGCCAGCTCACTTGACAGGGTCCGCACTGAAGCTTTCTTT. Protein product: CASSLDRVRTEAFF.

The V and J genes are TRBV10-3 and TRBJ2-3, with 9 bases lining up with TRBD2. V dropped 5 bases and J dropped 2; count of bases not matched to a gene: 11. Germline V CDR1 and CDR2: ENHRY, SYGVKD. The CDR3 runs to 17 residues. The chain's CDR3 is CAISKFGAGGSTDTQYF. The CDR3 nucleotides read TGTGCCATCAGTAAGTTCGGGGCGGGGGGGTCCACAGATACGCAGTATTTT.

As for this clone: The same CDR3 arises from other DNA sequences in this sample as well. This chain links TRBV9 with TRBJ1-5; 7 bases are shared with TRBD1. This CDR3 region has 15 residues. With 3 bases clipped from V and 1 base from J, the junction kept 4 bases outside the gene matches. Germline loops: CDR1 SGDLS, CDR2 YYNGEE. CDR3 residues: CASSATGDSNQPQHF. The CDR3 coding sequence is TGTGCCAGCAGCGCAACAGGGGACAGCAATCAGCCCCAGCATTTT.

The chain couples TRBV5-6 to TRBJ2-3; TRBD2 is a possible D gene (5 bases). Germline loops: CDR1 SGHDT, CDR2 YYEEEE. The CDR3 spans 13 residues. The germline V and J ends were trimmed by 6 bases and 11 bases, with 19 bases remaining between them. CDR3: CASTLGSADWQYF. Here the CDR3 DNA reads TGTGCCAGCACACTAGGATCAGCGGACTGGCAGTATTTT.

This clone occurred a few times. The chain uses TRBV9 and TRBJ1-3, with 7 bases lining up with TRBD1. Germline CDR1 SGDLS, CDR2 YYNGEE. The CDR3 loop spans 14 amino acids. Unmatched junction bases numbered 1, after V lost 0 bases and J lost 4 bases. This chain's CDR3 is CASSVEDRGNTIYF. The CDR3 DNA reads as TGTGCCAGCAGCGTAGAGGACAGGGGAAACACCATATATTTT.

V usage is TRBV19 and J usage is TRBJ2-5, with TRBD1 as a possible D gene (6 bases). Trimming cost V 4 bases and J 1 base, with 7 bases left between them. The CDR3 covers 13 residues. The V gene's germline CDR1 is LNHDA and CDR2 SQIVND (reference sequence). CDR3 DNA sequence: TGTGCCAGTAGTAACAGGGCCCAAGAGACCCAGTACTTC. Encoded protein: CASSNRAQETQYF.

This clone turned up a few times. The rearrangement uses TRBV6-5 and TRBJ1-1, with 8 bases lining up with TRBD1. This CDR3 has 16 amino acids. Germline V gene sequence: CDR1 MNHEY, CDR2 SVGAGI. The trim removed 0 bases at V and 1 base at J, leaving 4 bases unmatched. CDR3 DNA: TGTGCCAGCAGTTACTCGACAGGGGTCGCGAACACTGAAGCTTTCTTT. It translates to CASSYSTGVANTEAFF.

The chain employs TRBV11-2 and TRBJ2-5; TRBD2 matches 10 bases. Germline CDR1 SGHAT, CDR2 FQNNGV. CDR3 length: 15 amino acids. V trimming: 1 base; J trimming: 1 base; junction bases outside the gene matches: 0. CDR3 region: CASSLGTSGQETQYF. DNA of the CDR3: TGTGCCAGCAGCTTAGGGACTAGCGGCCAAGAGACCCAGTACTTC.

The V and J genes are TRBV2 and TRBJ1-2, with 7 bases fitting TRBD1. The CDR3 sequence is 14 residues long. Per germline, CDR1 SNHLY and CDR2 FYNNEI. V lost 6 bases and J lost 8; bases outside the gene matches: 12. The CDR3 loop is CASRWSQGGSGYTF. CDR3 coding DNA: TGTGCCAGCAGGTGGAGTCAGGGGGGAAGCGGCTACACCTTC.

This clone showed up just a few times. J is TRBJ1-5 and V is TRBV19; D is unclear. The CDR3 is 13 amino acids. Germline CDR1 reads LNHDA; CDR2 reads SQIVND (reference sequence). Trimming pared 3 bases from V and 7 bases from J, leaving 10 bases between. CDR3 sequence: CASSIGVSQPQHF. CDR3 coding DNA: TGTGCCAGTAGTATCGGGGTTTCGCAGCCCCAGCATTTT.

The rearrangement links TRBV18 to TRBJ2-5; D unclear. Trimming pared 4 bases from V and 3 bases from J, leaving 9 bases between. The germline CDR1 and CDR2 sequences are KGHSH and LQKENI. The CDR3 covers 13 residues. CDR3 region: CASSLNEEETQYF. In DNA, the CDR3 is TGTGCCAGCTCACTAAATGAGGAAGAGACCCAGTACTTC.

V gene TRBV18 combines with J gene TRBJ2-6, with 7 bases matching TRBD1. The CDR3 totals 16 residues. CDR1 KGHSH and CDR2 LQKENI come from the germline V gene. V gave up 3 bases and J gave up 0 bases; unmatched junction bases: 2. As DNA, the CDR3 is TGTGCCAGCTCACCTGGGACAGTCTCTGGGGCCAACGTCCTGACTTTC. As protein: CASSPGTVSGANVLTF.